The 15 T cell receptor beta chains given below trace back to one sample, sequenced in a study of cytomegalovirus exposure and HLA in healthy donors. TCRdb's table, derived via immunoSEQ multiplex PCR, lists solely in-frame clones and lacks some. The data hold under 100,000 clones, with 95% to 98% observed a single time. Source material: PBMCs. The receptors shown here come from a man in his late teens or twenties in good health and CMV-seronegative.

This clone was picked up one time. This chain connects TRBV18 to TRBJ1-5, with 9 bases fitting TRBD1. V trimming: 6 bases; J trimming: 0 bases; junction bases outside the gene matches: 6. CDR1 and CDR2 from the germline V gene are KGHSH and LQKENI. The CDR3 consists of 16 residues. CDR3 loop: CASSPTGGYSNQPQHF. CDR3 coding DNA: TGTGCCAGCTCGCCGACAGGGGGATATAGCAATCAGCCCCAGCATTTT.

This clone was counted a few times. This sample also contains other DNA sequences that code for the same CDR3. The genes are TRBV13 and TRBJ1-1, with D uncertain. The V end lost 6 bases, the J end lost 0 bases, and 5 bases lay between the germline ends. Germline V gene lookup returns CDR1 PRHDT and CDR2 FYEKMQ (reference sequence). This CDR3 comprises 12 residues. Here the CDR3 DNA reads TGTGCCAGCAGGTCAATGAACACTGAAGCTTTCTTT. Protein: CASRSMNTEAFF.

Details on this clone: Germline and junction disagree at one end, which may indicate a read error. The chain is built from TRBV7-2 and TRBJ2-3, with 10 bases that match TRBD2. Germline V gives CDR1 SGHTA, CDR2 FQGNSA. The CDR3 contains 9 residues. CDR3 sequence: CASSWGLAF. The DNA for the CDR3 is TGTGCCAGCAGCTGGGGACTAGCGTTT. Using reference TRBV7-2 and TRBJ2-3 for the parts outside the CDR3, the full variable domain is GAGVSQSPSNKVTEKGKDVELRCDPISGHTALYWYRQSLGQGLEFLIYFQGNSAPDKSGLPSDRFSAERTGGSVSTLTIQRTQQEDSAVYLCASSWGLAFGPGTRLTVL.

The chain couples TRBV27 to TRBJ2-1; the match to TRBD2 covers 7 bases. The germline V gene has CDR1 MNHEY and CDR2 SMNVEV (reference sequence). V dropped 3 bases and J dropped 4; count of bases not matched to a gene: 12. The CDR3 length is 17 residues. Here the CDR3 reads CASSLLASGGEYNEQFF. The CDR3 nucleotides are TGTGCCAGCAGTTTGTTGGCTAGCGGTGGGGAGTACAATGAGCAGTTCTTC.

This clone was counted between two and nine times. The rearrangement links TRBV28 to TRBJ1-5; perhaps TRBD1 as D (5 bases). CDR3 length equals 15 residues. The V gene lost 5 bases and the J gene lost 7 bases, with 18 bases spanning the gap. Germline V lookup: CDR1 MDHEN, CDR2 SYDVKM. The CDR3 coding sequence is TGTGCCAGCAGTCTCACAGGATTCACGAAGCAGCCCCAGCATTTT. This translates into CASSLTGFTKQPQHF. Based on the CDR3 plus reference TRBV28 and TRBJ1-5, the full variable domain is DVKVTQSSRYLVKRTGEKVFLECVQDMDHENMFWYRQDPGLGLRLIYFSYDVKMKEKGDIPEGYSVSREKKERFSLILESASTNQTSMYLCASSLTGFTKQPQHFGDGTRLSIL.

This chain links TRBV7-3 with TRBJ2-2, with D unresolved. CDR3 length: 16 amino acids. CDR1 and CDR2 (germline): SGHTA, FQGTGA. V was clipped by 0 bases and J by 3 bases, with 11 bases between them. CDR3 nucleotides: TGTGCCAGCAGCTTAACGTTTGGCCCCTACACCGGGGAGCTGTTTTTT. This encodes CASSLTFGPYTGELFF.

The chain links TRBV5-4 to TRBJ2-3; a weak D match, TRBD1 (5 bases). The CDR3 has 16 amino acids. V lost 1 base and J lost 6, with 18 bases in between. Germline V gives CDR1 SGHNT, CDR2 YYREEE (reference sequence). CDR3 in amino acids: CASSLYPQAIGDTQYF. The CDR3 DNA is TGTGCCAGCAGCTTGTACCCACAGGCCATCGGCGATACGCAGTATTTT.

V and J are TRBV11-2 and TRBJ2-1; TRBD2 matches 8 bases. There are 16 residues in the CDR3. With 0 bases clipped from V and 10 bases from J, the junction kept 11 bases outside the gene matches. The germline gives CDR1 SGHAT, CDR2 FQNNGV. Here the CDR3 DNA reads TGTGCCAGCAGCTTAGATCAGGGGACTAGACGAGCGGAGCAGTTCTTC. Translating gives CASSLDQGTRRAEQFF. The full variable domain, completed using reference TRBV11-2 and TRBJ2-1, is EAGVAQSPRYKIIEKRQSVAFWCNPISGHATLYWYQQILGQGPKLLIQFQNNGVVDDSQLPKDRFSAERLKGVDSTLKIQPAKLEDSAVYLCASSLDQGTRRAEQFFGPGTRLTVL.

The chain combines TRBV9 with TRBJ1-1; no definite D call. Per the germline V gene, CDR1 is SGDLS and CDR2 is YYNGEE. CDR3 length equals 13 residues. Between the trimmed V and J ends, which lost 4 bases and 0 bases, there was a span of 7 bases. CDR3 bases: TGTGCCAGCAGCTCCCACATGAACACTGAAGCTTTCTTT. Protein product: CASSSHMNTEAFF. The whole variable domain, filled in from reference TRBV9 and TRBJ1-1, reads DSGVTQTPKHLITATGQRVTLRCSPRSGDLSVYWYQQSLDQGLQFLIQYYNGEERAKGNILERFSAQQFPDLHSELNLSSLELGDSALYFCASSSHMNTEAFFGQGTRLTVV.

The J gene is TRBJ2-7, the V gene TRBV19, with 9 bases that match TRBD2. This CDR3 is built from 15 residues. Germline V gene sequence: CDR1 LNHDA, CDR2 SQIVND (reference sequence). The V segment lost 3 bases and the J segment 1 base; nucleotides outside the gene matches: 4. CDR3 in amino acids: CASSMGLAGSYEQYV. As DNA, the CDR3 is TGTGCCAGTAGTATGGGCCTAGCGGGATCCTACGAGCAGTACGTC.

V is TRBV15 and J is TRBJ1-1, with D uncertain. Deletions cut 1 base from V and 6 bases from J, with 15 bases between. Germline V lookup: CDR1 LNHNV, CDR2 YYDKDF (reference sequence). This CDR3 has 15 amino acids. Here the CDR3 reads CATSRGEGRRSEAFF. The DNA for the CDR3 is TGTGCCACCAGCAGAGGGGAGGGCCGACGCTCTGAAGCTTTCTTT.

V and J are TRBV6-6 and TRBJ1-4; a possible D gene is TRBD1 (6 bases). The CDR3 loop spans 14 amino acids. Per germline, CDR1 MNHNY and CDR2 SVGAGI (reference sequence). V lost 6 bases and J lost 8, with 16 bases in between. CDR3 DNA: TGTGCCAGCAGCGATAAGGGGGTCGGGGAAAAACTGTTTTTT. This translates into CASSDKGVGEKLFF.

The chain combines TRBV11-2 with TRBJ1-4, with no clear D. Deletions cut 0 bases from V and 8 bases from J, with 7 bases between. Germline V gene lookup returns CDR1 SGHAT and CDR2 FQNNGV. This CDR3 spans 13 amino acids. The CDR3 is CASSLDYWEKLFF. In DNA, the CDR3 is TGTGCCAGCAGCTTAGATTACTGGGAAAAACTGTTTTTT. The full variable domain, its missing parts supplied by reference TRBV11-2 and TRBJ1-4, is EAGVAQSPRYKIIEKRQSVAFWCNPISGHATLYWYQQILGQGPKLLIQFQNNGVVDDSQLPKDRFSAERLKGVDSTLKIQPAKLEDSAVYLCASSLDYWEKLFFGSGTQLSVL.

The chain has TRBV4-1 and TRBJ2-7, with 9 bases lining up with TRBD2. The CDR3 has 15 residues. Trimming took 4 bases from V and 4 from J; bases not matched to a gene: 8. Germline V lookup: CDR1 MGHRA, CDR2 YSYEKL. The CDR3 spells CASSRYSGSIYEQYF. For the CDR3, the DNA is TGCGCCAGCAGCCGGTATAGCGGGAGCATTTACGAGCAGTACTTC.

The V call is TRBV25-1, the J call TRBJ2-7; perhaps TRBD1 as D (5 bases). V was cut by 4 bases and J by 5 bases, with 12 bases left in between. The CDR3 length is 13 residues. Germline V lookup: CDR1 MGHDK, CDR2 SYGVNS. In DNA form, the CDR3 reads TGTGCCAGCAGTGGGAAAAGGGGCGACGAGCAGTACGTC. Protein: CASSGKRGDEQYV.